This is a list of T cell receptor beta chains from one sample in a study of shared clonotypes between healthy human individuals. Data came from immunoSEQ multiplex PCR; TCRdb stores just in-frame clones and leaves some out. The sample holds 1.6 million or so clones, around 95% seen once. The sample comprised naive CD4+ T cells sorted from blood. These receptors all stem from a man younger than 40 in good health. Both conserved end residues are part of each CDR3. The D gene is left open where the match is weak. Some rows have no size entry. The others give once, few or many, or a class for an expanded clone.

j_gene: TRBJ2-3; abundance: once; d_gene: TRBD2; v_gene: TRBV11-2; CDR3aa: CASSASAGAGVGTDTQYF; CDR3nt: TGTGCCAGCAGCGCTTCTGCCGGAGCGGGAGTAGGCACAGATACGCAGTATTTT
j_gene: TRBJ2-2; abundance: NA; d_gene: TRBD2; v_gene: TRBV15; CDR3aa: CATSRRASGRIIGELFF; CDR3nt: TGTGCCACCAGCAGGCGAGCTAGCGGGAGAATCATCGGGGAGCTGTTTTTT
j_gene: TRBJ2-1; abundance: NA; d_gene: TRBD2; v_gene: TRBV5-1; CDR3aa: CASSAGLADNEQFF; CDR3nt: TGCGCCAGCAGCGCGGGACTAGCGGACAATGAGCAGTTCTTC
j_gene: TRBJ1-3; abundance: once; d_gene: NA; v_gene: TRBV19; CDR3aa: CASSVGLRGTIYF; CDR3nt: TGTGCCAGTAGTGTCGGGCTTCGGGGCACCATATATTTT
j_gene: TRBJ2-7; abundance: NA; d_gene: TRBD1; v_gene: TRBV7-2; CDR3aa: CASSLAIPETGTSVKLMREQYF; CDR3nt: TGTGCCAGCAGCTTAGCGATACCCGAGACAGGGACAAGTGTAAAACTTATGCGGGAGCAGTACTTC
j_gene: TRBJ2-7; abundance: NA; d_gene: TRBD2; v_gene: TRBV11-2; CDR3aa: CASSFMWGRESYEQYF; CDR3nt: TGTGCCAGCAGCTTTATGTGGGGGAGGGAATCCTACGAGCAGTACTTC
j_gene: TRBJ1-5; abundance: NA; d_gene: NA; v_gene: TRBV18; CDR3aa: CASSPGGGDQPQHF; CDR3nt: TGTGCCAGCTCACCGGGCGGGGGAGATCAGCCCCAGCATTTT
j_gene: TRBJ1-4; abundance: NA; d_gene: NA; v_gene: TRBV28; CDR3aa: CASNPWGVANEKLFF; CDR3nt: TGTGCCAGCAACCCATGGGGGGTAGCTAATGAAAAACTGTTTTTT
j_gene: TRBJ2-5; abundance: NA; d_gene: NA; v_gene: TRBV2; CDR3aa: CASSEGGTQYF; CDR3nt: TGTGCCAGCAGTGAGGGTGGGACCCAGTACTTC
j_gene: TRBJ2-1; abundance: NA; d_gene: NA; v_gene: TRBV4-2; CDR3aa: CASSQETHRTEQFF; CDR3nt: TGTGCCAGCAGCCAAGAGACGCACAGGACAGAGCAGTTCTTC
j_gene: TRBJ2-1; abundance: NA; d_gene: TRBD2; v_gene: TRBV28; CDR3aa: CASTSGTSVYNEQFF; CDR3nt: TGTGCCAGCACCTCAGGGACTAGCGTCTACAATGAGCAGTTCTTC
j_gene: TRBJ1-2; abundance: NA; d_gene: TRBD1; v_gene: TRBV28; CDR3aa: CASTHGGPTGSRGYTF; CDR3nt: TGTGCCAGCACCCACGGAGGTCCGACAGGGTCCCGGGGCTACACCTTC
j_gene: TRBJ2-7; abundance: once; d_gene: TRBD1; v_gene: TRBV7-6; CDR3aa: CASSPSRDRGHEQYF; CDR3nt: TGTGCCAGCAGCCCGAGCCGGGACAGGGGTCACGAGCAGTACTTC
j_gene: TRBJ2-2; abundance: once; d_gene: NA; v_gene: TRBV6-6; CDR3aa: CASSPNTGELFF; CDR3nt: TGTGCCAGCAGTCCAAACACCGGGGAGCTGTTTTTT
j_gene: TRBJ2-7; abundance: NA; d_gene: TRBD1; v_gene: TRBV2; CDR3aa: CASIGTGGHEQYF; CDR3nt: TGTGCCAGCATCGGGACAGGGGGCCACGAGCAGTACTTC
j_gene: TRBJ2-7; abundance: NA; d_gene: NA; v_gene: TRBV11-2; CDR3aa: CASSLVQRNYEQYF; CDR3nt: TGTGCCAGCAGCTTAGTACAGCGCAACTACGAGCAGTACTTC
j_gene: TRBJ2-5; abundance: NA; d_gene: NA; v_gene: TRBV15; CDR3aa: CATSLVRGLQETQYF; CDR3nt: TGTGCCACCAGCCTGGTGAGAGGGCTTCAAGAGACCCAGTACTTC
j_gene: TRBJ2-5; abundance: once; d_gene: TRBD2; v_gene: TRBV9; CDR3aa: CASSPRLAGNQETQYF; CDR3nt: TGTGCCAGCAGCCCACGACTAGCGGGCAACCAAGAGACCCAGTACTTC
j_gene: TRBJ1-5; abundance: NA; d_gene: NA; v_gene: TRBV5-8; CDR3aa: CASSLWVGSSNQPQHF; CDR3nt: TGTGCCAGCAGCTTGTGGGTCGGATCGAGCAATCAGCCCCAGCATTTT
j_gene: TRBJ1-4; abundance: NA; d_gene: NA; v_gene: TRBV15; CDR3aa: CATSRNGRYNEKLFF; CDR3nt: TGTGCCACCAGCCGTAATGGCCGATATAATGAAAAACTGTTTTTT
j_gene: TRBJ2-3; abundance: NA; d_gene: TRBD2; v_gene: TRBV30; CDR3aa: CAWLSGLAGSLLWTDTQYF; CDR3nt: TGTGCCTGGCTCAGCGGACTAGCGGGGAGTCTACTTTGGACAGATACGCAGTATTTT
j_gene: TRBJ1-5; abundance: NA; d_gene: NA; v_gene: TRBV7-9; CDR3aa: CASSLQGNQPQHF; CDR3nt: TGTGCCAGCAGCCTGCAGGGAAATCAGCCCCAGCATTTT
j_gene: TRBJ2-7; abundance: NA; d_gene: TRBD2; v_gene: TRBV11-2; CDR3aa: CASSPRKPGLGTYEQYF; CDR3nt: TGTGCCAGCAGTCCGAGAAAACCGGGACTAGGGACCTACGAGCAGTACTTC
j_gene: TRBJ2-5; abundance: NA; d_gene: NA; v_gene: TRBV5-5; CDR3aa: CASSPVGSGFGKTQYF; CDR3nt: TGTGCCAGCAGCCCTGTAGGTAGCGGTTTCGGGAAGACCCAGTACTTC
j_gene: TRBJ2-7; abundance: NA; d_gene: NA; v_gene: TRBV5-4; CDR3aa: CASSLGSSYEQYF; CDR3nt: TGTGCCAGCAGCCTTGGGAGTAGCTACGAGCAGTACTTC
j_gene: TRBJ2-7; abundance: NA; d_gene: NA; v_gene: TRBV5-6; CDR3aa: CASSPTGPYEQYF; CDR3nt: TGTGCCAGCAGCCCCACAGGGCCCTACGAGCAGTACTTC
j_gene: TRBJ2-2; abundance: NA; d_gene: NA; v_gene: TRBV27; CDR3aa: CASSFRTTAGRPSGELFF; CDR3nt: TGTGCCAGCAGTTTCCGAACTACAGCGGGCAGGCCGTCCGGGGAGCTGTTTTTT
j_gene: TRBJ1-5; abundance: NA; d_gene: NA; v_gene: TRBV23-1; CDR3aa: CASSRPPGHSSNQPQHF; CDR3nt: TGCGCCAGCAGTCGACCCCCGGGACACTCTAGCAATCAGCCCCAGCATTTT
j_gene: TRBJ2-5; abundance: NA; d_gene: NA; v_gene: TRBV5-6; CDR3aa: CASSFRIWSGQETQYF; CDR3nt: TGTGCCAGCAGCTTCCGAATTTGGTCAGGCCAAGAGACCCAGTACTTC
j_gene: TRBJ2-7; abundance: NA; d_gene: NA; v_gene: TRBV5-1; CDR3aa: CASSPNVRASSSYEQYF; CDR3nt: TGCGCCAGCAGCCCTAATGTCCGGGCCTCAAGCTCCTACGAGCAGTACTTC
j_gene: TRBJ2-3; abundance: NA; d_gene: NA; v_gene: TRBV7-2; CDR3aa: CASGFRQDTQYF; CDR3nt: TGTGCCAGCGGCTTCAGGCAGGATACGCAGTATTTT
j_gene: TRBJ2-3; abundance: NA; d_gene: NA; v_gene: TRBV14; CDR3aa: CASSQAHYPRPKDTQYF; CDR3nt: TGTGCCAGCAGCCAAGCCCACTACCCCCGCCCGAAAGATACGCAGTATTTT
j_gene: TRBJ2-3; abundance: NA; d_gene: NA; v_gene: TRBV5-1; CDR3aa: CASSLGQVPADTQYF; CDR3nt: TGCGCCAGCAGCTTGGGGCAGGTCCCCGCAGATACGCAGTATTTT
j_gene: TRBJ2-7; abundance: NA; d_gene: NA; v_gene: TRBV25-1; CDR3aa: CASSYSRFYEQYF; CDR3nt: TGTGCCAGCAGTTATTCGAGGTTCTACGAGCAGTACTTC
j_gene: TRBJ2-1; abundance: NA; d_gene: NA; v_gene: TRBV2; CDR3aa: CASSEGGAFF; CDR3nt: TGTGCCAGCAGTGAAGGGGGAGCGTTCTTC
j_gene: TRBJ1-4; abundance: NA; d_gene: NA; v_gene: TRBV5-1; CDR3aa: CASSVGGLGEKLFF; CDR3nt: TGCGCCAGCAGCGTCGGGGGATTGGGAGAAAAACTGTTTTTT
j_gene: TRBJ2-3; abundance: NA; d_gene: NA; v_gene: TRBV7-5; CDR3aa: CVRSLDSSGRPAKGGTDTQYF; CDR3nt: TGTGTCAGAAGCTTAGATTCTAGCGGGAGGCCCGCTAAGGGGGGCACAGATACGCAGTATTTT
j_gene: TRBJ2-3; abundance: NA; d_gene: TRBD1; v_gene: TRBV7-8; CDR3aa: CASSLRTGGFTDTQYF; CDR3nt: TGTGCCAGCAGCCTCAGGACAGGGGGCTTCACAGATACGCAGTATTTT
j_gene: TRBJ2-4; abundance: NA; d_gene: TRBD1; v_gene: TRBV11-2; CDR3aa: CASSRLGTGRAKNIQYF; CDR3nt: TGTGCCAGCAGCCGACTAGGGACAGGGAGAGCCAAAAACATTCAGTACTTC
j_gene: TRBJ2-1; abundance: few; d_gene: TRBD2; v_gene: TRBV5-1; CDR3aa: CASSLSAGGLNEQFF; CDR3nt: TGCGCCAGCAGCTTGTCAGCGGGAGGGCTCAATGAGCAGTTCTTC
j_gene: TRBJ1-1; abundance: NA; d_gene: NA; v_gene: TRBV5-4; CDR3aa: CASSSGTRVDTEAFF; CDR3nt: TGTGCCAGCAGCTCAGGGACCAGGGTGGACACTGAAGCTTTCTTT
j_gene: TRBJ2-1; abundance: NA; d_gene: NA; v_gene: TRBV30; CDR3aa: CASGRRSLAYGEQFF; CDR3nt: TGTGCCTCCGGACGGCGTAGTCTAGCGTACGGGGAGCAGTTCTTC
j_gene: TRBJ1-3; abundance: NA; d_gene: NA; v_gene: TRBV18; CDR3aa: CASSPLPGRTSGNTIYF; CDR3nt: TGTGCCAGCTCACCACTACCCGGTCGGACTTCAGGAAACACCATATATTTT
j_gene: TRBJ1-2; abundance: NA; d_gene: TRBD1; v_gene: TRBV27; CDR3aa: CASRNPTGGGYTF; CDR3nt: TGTGCCAGCAGGAATCCGACAGGGGGAGGCTACACCTTC
j_gene: TRBJ2-2; abundance: NA; d_gene: NA; v_gene: TRBV5-4; CDR3aa: CASSLVTAGGELFF; CDR3nt: TGTGCCAGCAGCTTGGTGACGGCGGGGGGGGAGCTGTTTTTT
j_gene: TRBJ2-2; abundance: NA; d_gene: TRBD1; v_gene: TRBV5-1; CDR3aa: CASSLAQGQGRTGELFF; CDR3nt: TGCGCCAGCAGCTTGGCTCAAGGACAGGGGAGAACCGGGGAGCTGTTTTTT
j_gene: TRBJ2-7; abundance: NA; d_gene: TRBD2; v_gene: TRBV5-4; CDR3aa: CASSLSGTIEQYF; CDR3nt: TGTGCCAGCAGCTTGTCCGGGACTATAGAGCAGTACTTC
j_gene: TRBJ2-7; abundance: NA; d_gene: TRBD2; v_gene: TRBV10-1; CDR3aa: CASSEFSGRSYEQYF; CDR3nt: TGCGCCAGCAGTGAGTTTAGCGGGAGGTCCTACGAGCAGTACTTC
j_gene: TRBJ1-5; abundance: NA; d_gene: TRBD1; v_gene: TRBV7-2; CDR3aa: CASSGRTGRYEPQHF; CDR3nt: TGTGCCAGCAGCGGCAGGACAGGGCGTTATGAGCCCCAGCATTTT
j_gene: TRBJ1-2; abundance: NA; d_gene: TRBD1; v_gene: TRBV25-1; CDR3aa: CASRPPGQWFPYGYTF; CDR3nt: TGTGCCAGCAGGCCCCCGGGACAGTGGTTTCCCTATGGCTACACCTTC
j_gene: TRBJ2-7; abundance: NA; d_gene: TRBD1; v_gene: TRBV9; CDR3aa: CASSVGTGGLYEQYF; CDR3nt: TGTGCCAGCAGCGTAGGGACAGGGGGTCTCTACGAGCAGTACTTC
j_gene: TRBJ2-3; abundance: NA; d_gene: NA; v_gene: TRBV29-1; CDR3aa: CSVRTILTDTQYF; CDR3nt: TGCAGCGTCCGGACTATCTTAACAGATACGCAGTATTTT
j_gene: TRBJ1-1; abundance: NA; d_gene: TRBD1; v_gene: TRBV5-1; CDR3aa: CASSLAGGLDGLRTNTEAFF; CDR3nt: TGCGCCAGCAGCTTGGCAGGGGGCCTGGATGGACTACGAACGAACACTGAAGCTTTCTTT
j_gene: TRBJ2-5; abundance: NA; d_gene: NA; v_gene: TRBV14; CDR3aa: CASSQEKGATRETQYF; CDR3nt: TGTGCCAGCAGCCAAGAAAAAGGAGCCACCAGGGAGACCCAGTACTTC